This TCR beta chain stems from a study of blood T cell repertoires in COVID-19. Per germline, CDR1 SGHNT and CDR2 YENEEA. The CDR3 spans 13 residues. V lost 2 bases, J lost 5 bases, and 2 bases stayed unmatched. Here immunoSEQ multiplex PCR was the method, and the copy in TCRdb shows in-frame clones only, minus some. This table has roughly 360,000 clones, approximately 77% appearing once. The genes are TRBV11-3 and TRBJ1-1, with 7 positions matching TRBD1. Sequenced: peripheral blood. The sequence was obtained from a human donor with acute or convalescent COVID-19. The donor label of this sample is uncertain. Written as DNA, the CDR3 is TGTGCCAGCAGCTTAATGACAGGGACTGAAGCTTTCTTT. Translated, it gives CASSLMTGTEAFF. Full variable domain (outside the CDR3, taken from reference TRBV11-3 and TRBJ1-1): EAGVVQSPRYKIIEKKQPVAFWCNPISGHNTLYWYLQNLGQGPELLIRYENEEAVDDSQLPKDRFSAERLKGVDSTLKIQPAELGDSAVYLCASSLMTGTEAFFGQGTRLTVV.